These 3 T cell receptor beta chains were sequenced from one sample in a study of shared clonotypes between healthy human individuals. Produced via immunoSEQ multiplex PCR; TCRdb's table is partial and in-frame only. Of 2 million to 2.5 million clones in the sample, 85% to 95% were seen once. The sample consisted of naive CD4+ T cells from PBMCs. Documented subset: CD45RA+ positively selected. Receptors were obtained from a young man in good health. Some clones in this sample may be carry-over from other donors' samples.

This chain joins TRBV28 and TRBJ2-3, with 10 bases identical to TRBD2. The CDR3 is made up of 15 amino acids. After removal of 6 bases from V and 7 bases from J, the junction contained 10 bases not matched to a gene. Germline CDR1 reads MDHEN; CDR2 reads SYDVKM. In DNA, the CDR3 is TGTGCCAGCAGACTAGCGGGACTCCTCCTCTATACGCAGTATTTT. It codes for CASRLAGLLLYTQYF.

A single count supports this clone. CDR3 residues: CASSLRIPYDNEQFF. The CDR3 nucleotides read TGTGCCAGCAGCCTTCGGATCCCGTATGACAATGAGCAGTTCTTC. This chain uses TRBV27 with TRBJ2-1, with unresolved D. This CDR3 is 15 amino acids long. Germline CDR1 MNHEY, CDR2 SMNVEV (reference sequence). V was cut by 6 bases and J by 5 bases, with 17 bases left in between.

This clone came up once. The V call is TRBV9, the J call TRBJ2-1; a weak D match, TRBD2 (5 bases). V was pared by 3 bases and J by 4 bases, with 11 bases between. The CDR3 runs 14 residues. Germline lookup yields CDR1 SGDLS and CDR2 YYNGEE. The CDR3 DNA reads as TGTGCCAGCAGCGCGGACTGGATTTACAATGAGCAGTTCTTC. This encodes CASSADWIYNEQFF. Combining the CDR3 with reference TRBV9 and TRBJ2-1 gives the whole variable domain DSGVTQTPKHLITATGQRVTLRCSPRSGDLSVYWYQQSLDQGLQFLIQYYNGEERAKGNILERFSAQQFPDLHSELNLSSLELGDSALYFCASSADWIYNEQFFGPGTRLTVL.